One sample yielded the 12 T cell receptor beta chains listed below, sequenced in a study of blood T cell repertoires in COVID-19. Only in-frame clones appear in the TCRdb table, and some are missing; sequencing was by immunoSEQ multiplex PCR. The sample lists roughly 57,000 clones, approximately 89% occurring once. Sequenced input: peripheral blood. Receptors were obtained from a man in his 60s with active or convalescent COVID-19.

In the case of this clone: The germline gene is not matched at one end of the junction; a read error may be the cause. As DNA, the CDR3 is TGTGCCAGCAGCTCCCCGAGGGACACTACAATCCCCCAGTTC. Translated: CASSSPRDTTIPQF. The V gene is TRBV7-2, the J gene TRBJ2-7; a possible D gene is TRBD1 (6 bases). Germline V gene data show CDR1 as SGHTA and CDR2 as FQGNSA. The CDR3 consists of 14 residues.

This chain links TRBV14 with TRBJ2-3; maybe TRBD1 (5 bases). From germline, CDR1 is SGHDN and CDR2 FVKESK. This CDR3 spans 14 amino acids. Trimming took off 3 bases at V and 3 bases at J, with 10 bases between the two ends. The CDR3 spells CASSHRTSTDTQYF. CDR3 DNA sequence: TGTGCCAGCAGCCACCGGACAAGTACAGATACGCAGTATTTT.

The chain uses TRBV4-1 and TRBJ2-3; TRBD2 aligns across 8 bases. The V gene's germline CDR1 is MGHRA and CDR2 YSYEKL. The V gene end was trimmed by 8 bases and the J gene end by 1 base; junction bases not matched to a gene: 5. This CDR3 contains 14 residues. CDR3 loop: CASQRESGTDTQYF. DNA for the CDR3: TGCGCCAGCCAGCGGGAGAGCGGCACAGATACGCAGTATTTT.

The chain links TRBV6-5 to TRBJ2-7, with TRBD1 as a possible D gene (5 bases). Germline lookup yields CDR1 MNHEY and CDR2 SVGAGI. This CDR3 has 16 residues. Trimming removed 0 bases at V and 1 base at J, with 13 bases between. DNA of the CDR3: TGTGCCAGCAGTTACTCGAGTCAGGGCTCATCCTACGAGCAGTACTTC. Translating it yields CASSYSSQGSSYEQYF.

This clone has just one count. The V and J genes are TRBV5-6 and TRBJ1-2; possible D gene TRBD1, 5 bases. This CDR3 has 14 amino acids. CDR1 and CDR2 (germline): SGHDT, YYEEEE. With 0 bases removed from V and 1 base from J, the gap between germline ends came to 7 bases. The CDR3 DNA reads TGTGCCAGCAGCTTGGACAGGAGTAACTATGGCTACACCTTC. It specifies CASSLDRSNYGYTF.

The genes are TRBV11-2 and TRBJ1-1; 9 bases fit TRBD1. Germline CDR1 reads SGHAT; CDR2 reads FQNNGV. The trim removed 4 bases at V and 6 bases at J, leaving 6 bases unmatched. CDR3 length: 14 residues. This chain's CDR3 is CASSWTGVGAEAFF. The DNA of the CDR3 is TGTGCCAGCAGCTGGACAGGGGTCGGCGCTGAAGCTTTCTTT.

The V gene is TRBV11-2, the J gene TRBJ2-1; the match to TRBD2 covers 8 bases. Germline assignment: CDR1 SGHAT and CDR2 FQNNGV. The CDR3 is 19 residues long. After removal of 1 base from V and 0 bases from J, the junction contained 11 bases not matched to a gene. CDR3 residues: CASSLVISGEYSSYNEQFF. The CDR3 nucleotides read TGTGCCAGCAGCTTAGTGATTAGCGGGGAATATAGCTCCTACAATGAGCAGTTCTTC. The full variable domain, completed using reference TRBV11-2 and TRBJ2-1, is EAGVAQSPRYKIIEKRQSVAFWCNPISGHATLYWYQQILGQGPKLLIQFQNNGVVDDSQLPKDRFSAERLKGVDSTLKIQPAKLEDSAVYLCASSLVISGEYSSYNEQFFGPGTRLTVL.

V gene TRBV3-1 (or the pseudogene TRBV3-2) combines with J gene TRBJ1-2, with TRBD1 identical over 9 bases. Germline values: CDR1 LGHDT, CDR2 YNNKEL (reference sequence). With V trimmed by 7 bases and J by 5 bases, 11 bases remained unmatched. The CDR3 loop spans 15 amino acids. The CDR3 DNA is TGTGCCAGCACCCGGGACAGGGATAGGGCTTATGGCTACACCTTC. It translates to CASTRDRDRAYGYTF.

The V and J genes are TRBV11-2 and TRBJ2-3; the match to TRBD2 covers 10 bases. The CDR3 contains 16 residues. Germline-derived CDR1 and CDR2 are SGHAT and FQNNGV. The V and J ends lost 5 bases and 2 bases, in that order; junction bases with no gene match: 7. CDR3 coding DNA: TGTGCCAGCAGCGCCGGACTAGCGGAAACCACAGATACGCAGTATTTT. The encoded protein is CASSAGLAETTDTQYF.

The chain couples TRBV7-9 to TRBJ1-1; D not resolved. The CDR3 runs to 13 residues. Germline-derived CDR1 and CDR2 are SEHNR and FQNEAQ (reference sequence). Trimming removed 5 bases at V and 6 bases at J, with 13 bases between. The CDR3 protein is CASSITERPEAFF. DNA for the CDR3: TGTGCCAGCAGCATCACAGAGAGACCTGAAGCTTTCTTT.

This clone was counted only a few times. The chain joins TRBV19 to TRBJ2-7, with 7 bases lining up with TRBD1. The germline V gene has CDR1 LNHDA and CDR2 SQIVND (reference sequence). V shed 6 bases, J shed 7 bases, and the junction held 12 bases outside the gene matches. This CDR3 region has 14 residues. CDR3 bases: TGTGCCAGTAGACGACAGGGTCCTCAGGGTGAGCAGTACTTC. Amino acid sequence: CASRRQGPQGEQYF.

The CDR3 region is CASTPDGEETQYF. CDR3 DNA: TGTGCCAGCACCCCGGACGGGGAAGAGACCCAGTACTTC. The chain has TRBV6-1 and TRBJ2-5, with a possible D match to TRBD2 (5 bases). The V end lost 7 bases, the J end lost 3 bases, and 12 bases lay between the germline ends. Germline V gives CDR1 MNHNS, CDR2 SASEGT. The CDR3 has 13 residues.